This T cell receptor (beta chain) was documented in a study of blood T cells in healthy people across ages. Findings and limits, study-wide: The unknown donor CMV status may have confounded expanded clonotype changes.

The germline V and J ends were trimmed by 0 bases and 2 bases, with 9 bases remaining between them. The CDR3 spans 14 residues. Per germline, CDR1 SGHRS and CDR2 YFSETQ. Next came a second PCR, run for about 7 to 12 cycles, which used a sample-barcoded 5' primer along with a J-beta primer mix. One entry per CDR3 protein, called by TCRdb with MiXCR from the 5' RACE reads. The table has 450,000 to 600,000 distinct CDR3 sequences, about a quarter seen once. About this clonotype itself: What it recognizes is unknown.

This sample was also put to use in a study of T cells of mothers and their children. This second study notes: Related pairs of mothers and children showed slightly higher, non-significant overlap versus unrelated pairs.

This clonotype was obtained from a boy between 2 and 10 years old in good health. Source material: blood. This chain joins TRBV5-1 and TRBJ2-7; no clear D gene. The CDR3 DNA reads TGCGCCAGCAGCTTGGGCCAGTCTGCCTACGAGCAGTACTTC. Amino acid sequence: CASSLGQSAYEQYF.